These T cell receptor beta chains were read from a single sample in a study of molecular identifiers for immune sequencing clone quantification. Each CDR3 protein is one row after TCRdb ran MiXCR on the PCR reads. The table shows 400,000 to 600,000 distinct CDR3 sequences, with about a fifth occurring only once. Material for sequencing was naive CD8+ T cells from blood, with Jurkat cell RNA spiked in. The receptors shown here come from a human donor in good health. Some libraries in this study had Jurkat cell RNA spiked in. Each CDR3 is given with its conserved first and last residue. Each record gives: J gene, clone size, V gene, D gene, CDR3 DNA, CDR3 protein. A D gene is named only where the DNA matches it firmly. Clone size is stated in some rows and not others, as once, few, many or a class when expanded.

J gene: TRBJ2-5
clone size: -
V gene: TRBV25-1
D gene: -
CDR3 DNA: TGTGCCAGCAGTGAACCAACCAAAGAGACCCAGTACTTC
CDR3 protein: CASSEPTKETQYF

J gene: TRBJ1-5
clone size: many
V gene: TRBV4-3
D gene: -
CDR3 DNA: TGCGCCAGCAGCCAAGAGTGGCGGGGTAATCAGCCCCAGCATTTT
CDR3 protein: CASSQEWRGNQPQHF

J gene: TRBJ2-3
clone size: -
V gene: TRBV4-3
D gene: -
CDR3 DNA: TGCGCCATCAGCCAAGTCCTCCATGCAGATACGCAGTATTTT
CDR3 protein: CAISQVLHADTQYF

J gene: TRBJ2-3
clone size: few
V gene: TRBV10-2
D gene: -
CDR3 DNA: TGCGCCAGCACTGGGACTAGCACAGATACGCAGTATTTT
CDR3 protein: CASTGTSTDTQYF

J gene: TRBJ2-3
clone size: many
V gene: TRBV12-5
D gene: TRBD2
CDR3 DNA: TGTGCTAGTGGTTTGCACGGGGGGGCCGTCACAGATACGCAGTATTTT
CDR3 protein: CASGLHGGAVTDTQYF

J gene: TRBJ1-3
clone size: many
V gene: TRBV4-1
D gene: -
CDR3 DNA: TGCGCCAGCAGCCAAGATAAGGGTACTGGAAACACCATATATTTT
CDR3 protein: CASSQDKGTGNTIYF

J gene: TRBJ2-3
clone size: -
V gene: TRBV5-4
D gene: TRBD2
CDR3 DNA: TGTGCCAGCAGGATGGCGCTAGCGGGAGTGATGGATACGCAGTATTTT
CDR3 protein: CASRMALAGVMDTQYF

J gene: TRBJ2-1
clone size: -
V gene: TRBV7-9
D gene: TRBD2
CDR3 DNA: TGTGCCAGCAGCACTAGCGGGACGAACAATGAGCAGCTCTTC
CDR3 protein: CASSTSGTNNEQLF

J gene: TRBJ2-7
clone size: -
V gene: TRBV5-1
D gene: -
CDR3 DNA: TGCGCCAGCAGCTTGGCTTTAACAGGGGGGGGAGAGCAGTACTTC
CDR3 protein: CASSLALTGGGEQYF

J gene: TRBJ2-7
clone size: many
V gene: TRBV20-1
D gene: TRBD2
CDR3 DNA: TGCAGTGCTAGGGCCCGACTAGCGGCGTACGAGCAGTACTTC
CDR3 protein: CSARARLAAYEQYF

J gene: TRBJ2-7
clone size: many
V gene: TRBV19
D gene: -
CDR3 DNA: TGTGCCAGTAGTATCCCGGGAGTGGTTTACGAGCAGTACTTC
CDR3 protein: CASSIPGVVYEQYF

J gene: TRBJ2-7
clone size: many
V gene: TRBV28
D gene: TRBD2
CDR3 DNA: TGTGCCAGCAGAAGGACTAGCGGGATCTACGAGCAGTACTTC
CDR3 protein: CASRRTSGIYEQYF

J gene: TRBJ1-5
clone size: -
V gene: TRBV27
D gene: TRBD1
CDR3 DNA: TGTGCCAGCAGTCACAGGGGGAGGAATCAGCCCCAGCATTTT
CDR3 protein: CASSHRGRNQPQHF